These 23 T cell receptor beta chains originate from one sample sequenced in a study of glioma-infiltrating T cells after dendritic cell vaccination. The assay was immunoSEQ multiplex PCR, and TCRdb's table has in-frame clones only and misses some. Of around 67,000 clones listed, approximately 80% are singletons. Sequenced material: blood, taken before dendritic cell vaccination. The origin of the receptors is a human donor with glioblastoma.

Only one count was recorded for this clone. This chain links TRBV2 with TRBJ1-6; D gene ambiguous. This CDR3 has 14 residues. Germline CDR1 is SNHLY and CDR2 is FYNNEI. V shed 7 bases and J shed 5 bases, with 12 bases lying between them. The CDR3 nucleotides read TGTGCCAGCACTGTGGGCAGAGATAATTCACCCCTCCACTTT. Protein sequence: CASTVGRDNSPLHF.

This clone was recorded a few times. The rearrangement uses TRBV6-4 and TRBJ2-6, with D maybe TRBD2 (5 bases). There are 15 residues in the CDR3. Germline V CDR1 and CDR2: MRHNA, SNTAGT. V lost 2 bases to trimming and J lost 4 bases, with 9 bases between them. This CDR3 reads CASSDGRSGANVLTF. The DNA for the CDR3 is TGTGCCAGCAGTGACGGGAGATCCGGGGCCAACGTCCTGACTTTC.

J is TRBJ2-2 and V is TRBV14; D is perhaps TRBD1 (6 bases). The CDR3 runs 14 residues. CDR1 SGHDN and CDR2 FVKESK come from the germline V gene. V shed 0 bases and J shed 7 bases, with 9 bases lying between them. CDR3 sequence: CASSQDGQNGELFF. The CDR3 DNA reads TGTGCCAGCAGCCAAGATGGACAGAACGGGGAGCTGTTTTTT. Variable domain in full (rest from reference TRBV14 and TRBJ2-2): EAGVTQFPSHSVIEKGQTVTLRCDPISGHDNLYWYRRVMGKEIKFLLHFVKESKQDESGMPNNRFLAERTGGTYSTLKVQPAELEDSGVYFCASSQDGQNGELFFGEGSRLTVL.

The chain couples TRBV5-4 to TRBJ1-6, with 7 bases aligning to TRBD1. CDR1 is SGHNT, CDR2 YYREEE, per germline (reference sequence). The junction had 13 bases not matched to a gene; V was cut back by 4 bases and J by 6 bases. This CDR3 comprises 17 residues. The CDR3 loop is CASSPRPTGFGNSPLHF. CDR3 DNA: TGTGCCAGCAGCCCCCGACCGACAGGGTTTGGTAATTCACCCCTCCACTTT.

The chain links TRBV18 to TRBJ1-1; D remains unclear. Trimming cost V 7 bases and J 0 bases, with 15 bases left between them. The CDR3 consists of 15 residues. Per the germline V gene, CDR1 is KGHSH and CDR2 is LQKENI. CDR3 DNA sequence: TGTGCCAGCTTTATATCCGCAGGCTTGAACACTGAAGCTTTCTTT. The encoded protein is CASFISAGLNTEAFF. Together with reference TRBV18 and TRBJ1-1, the CDR3 gives the full variable domain: NAGVMQNPRHLVRRRGQEARLRCSPMKGHSHVYWYRQLPEEGLKFMVYLQKENIIDESGMPKERFSAEFPKEGPSILRIQQVVRGDSAAYFCASFISAGLNTEAFFGQGTRLTVV.

The chain is built from TRBV2 and TRBJ2-7; D uncertain. Germline lookup yields CDR1 SNHLY and CDR2 FYNNEI. The CDR3 is 14 residues long. The V and J ends lost 0 bases and 3 bases respectively, with 9 bases between them. CDR3 region: CASSEARYNYEQYF. The CDR3 DNA reads TGTGCCAGCAGTGAAGCCAGGTATAACTACGAGCAGTACTTC.

V gene TRBV5-6 combines with J gene TRBJ1-1; D perhaps matches TRBD1 (6 bases). CDR1 is SGHDT, CDR2 YYEEEE, per germline. V was clipped by 4 bases and J by 5 bases, with 15 bases between them. The CDR3 spans 14 residues. CDR3 DNA sequence: TGTGCCAGCAGCGGAGTGGGACAAGGTACTGAAGCTTTCTTT. Protein sequence: CASSGVGQGTEAFF.

The CDR3 sequence is CASSLDGTGAGEAFF. The CDR3 DNA is TGCGCCAGCAGCTTGGATGGGACAGGGGCGGGGGAAGCTTTCTTT. The genes are TRBV5-1 and TRBJ1-1, with 10 bases fitting TRBD1. Germline CDR1 and CDR2: SGHRS and YFSETQ. The CDR3 loop spans 15 amino acids. Trimming took 0 bases from V and 8 from J; bases not matched to a gene: 7.

The chain uses TRBV19 and TRBJ1-1, with no clear D. Trimming took off 5 bases at V and 1 base at J, with 8 bases between the two ends. CDR1 and CDR2 from the germline V gene are LNHDA and SQIVND (reference sequence). The CDR3 loop spans 13 amino acids. The CDR3: CASSAHPNTEAFF. Here the CDR3 DNA reads TGTGCCAGTAGTGCGCACCCGAACACTGAAGCTTTCTTT.

This chain connects TRBV5-1 to TRBJ2-3; 15 nucleotides match TRBD2. Trimming cost V 4 bases and J 5 bases; bases outside gene matches: 5. The CDR3 consists of 16 residues. The germline gives CDR1 SGHRS, CDR2 YFSETQ. In DNA, the CDR3 is TGCGCCAGCAGCGACGGACTAGCGGGGGGGCAAGATACGCAGTATTTT. Protein: CASSDGLAGGQDTQYF.

The V call is TRBV7-9, the J call TRBJ2-7, with D hard to call. The CDR3 is made up of 16 amino acids. Germline values: CDR1 SEHNR, CDR2 FQNEAQ (reference sequence). V was shortened by 0 bases and J by 0 bases, with 12 bases between the two germline ends. Written as DNA, the CDR3 is TGTGCCAGCAGCTTAGCACTGGCAGGATACTCCTACGAGCAGTACTTC. Protein sequence: CASSLALAGYSYEQYF.

The rearrangement uses TRBV5-1 and TRBJ1-2; tentative D call: TRBD1 (5 bases). Trimming shortened V by 2 bases and J by 7 bases, and 15 bases separated the two germline ends. Germline V lookup: CDR1 SGHRS, CDR2 YFSETQ. CDR3 size: 14 residues. This chain's CDR3 is CASSFDGGESGYTF. Written as DNA, the CDR3 is TGCGCCAGCAGCTTTGATGGGGGGGAGAGTGGCTACACCTTC. Full variable domain (missing parts from reference TRBV5-1 and TRBJ1-2): KAGVTQTPRYLIKTRGQQVTLSCSPISGHRSVSWYQQTPGQGLQFLFEYFSETQRNKGNFPGRFSGRQFSNSRSEMNVSTLELGDSALYLCASSFDGGESGYTFGSGTRLTVV.

The chain uses TRBV27 and TRBJ1-1, with a tentative D call TRBD1 (5 bases). This CDR3 is 13 amino acids long. Germline V gives CDR1 MNHEY, CDR2 SMNVEV (reference sequence). V was cut by 3 bases and J by 9 bases, with 14 bases left in between. Written as DNA, the CDR3 is TGTGCCAGCAGTTTTGCGCAGGGAAATAAAGCTTTCTTT. It specifies CASSFAQGNKAFF.

The V gene is TRBV25-1, the J gene TRBJ1-2; a possible D gene is TRBD1 (5 bases). CDR1 is MGHDK and CDR2 is SYGVNS in the germline V gene. The germline V and J ends were trimmed by 6 bases and 3 bases, with 14 bases remaining between them. The CDR3 is made up of 14 amino acids. The CDR3 region has the DNA TGTGCCAGCAGACCCAATCAGGGCTACTATGGCTACACCTTC. Translated: CASRPNQGYYGYTF.

The chain recombines TRBV4-1 with TRBJ2-1, with 8 bases identical to TRBD2. The CDR3 extends over 12 amino acids. J gave up 9 bases and V 4 bases, and 2 bases lay outside the gene matches. CDR1 is MGHRA and CDR2 is YSYEKL in the germline V gene. The CDR3: CASSLTSGEQFF. The CDR3 region has the DNA TGCGCCAGCAGCCTCACTAGCGGTGAGCAGTTCTTC.

The V call is TRBV7-3, the J call TRBJ1-3; possibly TRBD1 for D (5 bases). The CDR3 consists of 15 residues. Germline CDR1 SGHTA, CDR2 FQGTGA. The germline V and J ends were trimmed by 4 bases and 0 bases, with 10 bases remaining between them. The CDR3 here is CASSWGNHSGNTIYF. DNA of the CDR3: TGTGCCAGCAGCTGGGGCAACCACTCTGGAAACACCATATATTTT.

The chain joins TRBV4-3 to TRBJ1-1; no clear D gene. The CDR3 sequence is 15 residues long. Deletions cut 1 base from V and 6 bases from J, with 15 bases between. Looked up from germline, CDR1 is LGHNA and CDR2 is YSLEER. This chain's CDR3 is CASSQVGSLRAEAFF. Written as DNA, the CDR3 is TGCGCCAGCAGCCAAGTGGGTAGTCTGAGGGCTGAAGCTTTCTTT.

This chain connects TRBV7-9 to TRBJ1-2, with 8 nucleotides matching TRBD1. In germline, CDR1 is SEHNR, CDR2 FQNEAQ (reference sequence). With V trimmed by 5 bases and J by 8 bases, 10 bases remained unmatched. CDR3 length: 14 amino acids. The CDR3 sequence is CASSRGDRGGGYTF. DNA of the CDR3: TGTGCCAGCAGCCGCGGAGACAGGGGAGGCGGCTACACCTTC.

This clone has a single count. The chain links TRBV19 to TRBJ2-1, with 7 positions matching TRBD1. CDR3 size: 14 residues. From germline, CDR1 is LNHDA and CDR2 SQIVND (reference sequence). The J segment lost 5 bases and the V segment lost 1 base, leaving 2 bases of the junction unmatched. The CDR3 region has the DNA TGTGCCAGTAGTATAGGACAGGGAGACAATGAGCAGTTCTTC. Protein sequence: CASSIGQGDNEQFF.

The gene calls are TRBV27 and TRBJ2-5; D unclear. The ends were cut back, 5 bases at V and 1 base at J, with 8 bases in the middle. The CDR3 runs 13 residues. The germline CDR1 and CDR2 sequences are MNHEY and SMNVEV (reference sequence). In nucleotides, the CDR3 is TGTGCCAGCAGTCCCTACGGCCAAGAGACCCAGTACTTC. Protein: CASSPYGQETQYF.

This chain uses TRBV30 with TRBJ1-2; 9 bases match TRBD1. V lost 0 bases to trimming and J lost 8 bases; unmatched junction nucleotides: 19. The length of the CDR3 is 18 residues. Germline assignment: CDR1 GTSNPN and CDR2 SVGIG (reference sequence). The CDR3 sequence: CAWSVMRGTGLFPPGYTF. CDR3 bases: TGTGCCTGGAGTGTAATGCGTGGGACAGGGCTGTTTCCGCCCGGCTACACCTTC.

This rearrangement joins TRBV12-5 to TRBJ1-2, with 8 bases fitting TRBD1. The V gene's germline CDR1 is LGHNT and CDR2 FRNRAP. The CDR3 loop spans 15 amino acids. V shed 1 base and J 4 bases; nucleotides not matched to a gene: 5. The CDR3 reads CASGLGQGRTYGYTF. CDR3 DNA: TGTGCTAGTGGTTTGGGACAGGGGAGAACCTATGGCTACACCTTC.

V and J are TRBV30 and TRBJ1-1; D remains ambiguous. CDR3 size: 13 residues. Germline V CDR1 and CDR2: GTSNPN, SVGIG (reference sequence). Trimming removed 4 bases at V and 1 base at J, with 10 bases between. The CDR3 reads CAWTPYTNTEAFF. In nucleotides, the CDR3 is TGTGCCTGGACACCCTATACGAACACTGAAGCTTTCTTT.